This T cell receptor (beta chain) was found in a study of human T cells and chemical hapten exposure. This clonotype was counted between two and nine times. What it binds is not known. Unique molecular identifiers were attached to individual cDNA molecules during library preparation. Original handling: Sample TCR totals centred on a median of about 92,000, ranging 23,224 to 690,600. MiXCR, run by TCRdb on the 5' RACE reads, gives a single entry per CDR3 protein. The V and J calls follow TCRdb's processing rather than the paper's. Of 65,000 to 90,000 distinct CDR3 sequences detected, 15% to 20% appear once; the ten largest clones hold almost 7%. Extraction yielded total RNA from whole blood (unfractionated). General study findings and limits: Counts of TCRs above 1 in 1000 frequency stayed unchanged with DPC sensitization.

This clonotype was sampled from a female donor in good health.

CDR3 sequence: CASSQQGARSTEAFF. The DNA of the CDR3 is TGTGCCAGCAGTCAACAGGGGGCCAGGAGCACTGAAGCTTTCTTT. The J gene is TRBJ1-1, the V gene TRBV6-2 or TRBV6-3; 9 positions match TRBD1. The ends lost 5 bases at V and 4 bases at J; junction bases unmatched: 8. Looked up from germline, CDR1 is MNHEY and CDR2 is SVGEGT. This CDR3 has 15 residues.